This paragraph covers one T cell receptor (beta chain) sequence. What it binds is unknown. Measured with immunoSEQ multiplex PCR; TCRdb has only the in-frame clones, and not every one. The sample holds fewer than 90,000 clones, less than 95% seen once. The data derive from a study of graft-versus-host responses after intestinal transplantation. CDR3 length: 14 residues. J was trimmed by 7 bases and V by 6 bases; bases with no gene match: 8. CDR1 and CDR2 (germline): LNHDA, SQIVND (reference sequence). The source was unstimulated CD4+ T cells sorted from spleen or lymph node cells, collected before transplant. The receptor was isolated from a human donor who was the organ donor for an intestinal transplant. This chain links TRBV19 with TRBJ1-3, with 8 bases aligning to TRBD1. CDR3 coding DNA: TGTGCCAGTAGCCCCGGACAGGGTGGTAACACCATATATTTT. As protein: CASSPGQGGNTIYF.